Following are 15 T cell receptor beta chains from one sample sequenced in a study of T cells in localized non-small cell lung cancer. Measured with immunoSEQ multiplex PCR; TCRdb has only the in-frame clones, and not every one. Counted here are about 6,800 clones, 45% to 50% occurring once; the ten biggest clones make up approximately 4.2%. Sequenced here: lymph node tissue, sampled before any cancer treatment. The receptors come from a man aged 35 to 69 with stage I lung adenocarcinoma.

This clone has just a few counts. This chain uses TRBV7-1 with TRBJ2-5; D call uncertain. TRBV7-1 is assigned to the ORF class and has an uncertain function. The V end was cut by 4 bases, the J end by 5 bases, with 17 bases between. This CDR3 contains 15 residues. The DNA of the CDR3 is TGTGCCAGCAGCTTCGGCCTAGTATTGACGGAGACCCAGTACTTC. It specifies CASSFGLVLTETQYF.

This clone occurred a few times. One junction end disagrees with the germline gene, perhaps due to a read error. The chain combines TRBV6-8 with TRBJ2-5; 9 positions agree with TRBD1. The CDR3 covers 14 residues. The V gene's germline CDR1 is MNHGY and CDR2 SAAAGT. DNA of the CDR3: TGTGCCATCAGTGCAACAGGGGGCTTTGAGACCCAGTACTTC. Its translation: CAISATGGFETQYF.

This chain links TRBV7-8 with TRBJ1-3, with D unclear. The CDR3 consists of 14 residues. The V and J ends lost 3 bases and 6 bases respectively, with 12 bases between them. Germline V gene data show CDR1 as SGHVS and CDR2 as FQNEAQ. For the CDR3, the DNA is TGTGCCAGCAGCTTGTCGCTCGCCGCAAACACCATATATTTT. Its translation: CASSLSLAANTIYF.

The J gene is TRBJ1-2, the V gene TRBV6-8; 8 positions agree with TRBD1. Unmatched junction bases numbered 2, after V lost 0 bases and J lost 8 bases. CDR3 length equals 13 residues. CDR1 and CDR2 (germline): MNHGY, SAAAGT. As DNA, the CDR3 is TGTGCCAGCAGTTACTCGACAGGGGTAGGCTACACCTTC. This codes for CASSYSTGVGYTF.

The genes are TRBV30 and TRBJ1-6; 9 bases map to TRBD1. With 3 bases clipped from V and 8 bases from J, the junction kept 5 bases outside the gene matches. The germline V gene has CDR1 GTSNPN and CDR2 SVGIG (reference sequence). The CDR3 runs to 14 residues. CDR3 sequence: CAWRLQGAYSPLHF. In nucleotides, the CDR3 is TGTGCCTGGAGGCTACAGGGGGCTTATTCACCCCTCCACTTT.

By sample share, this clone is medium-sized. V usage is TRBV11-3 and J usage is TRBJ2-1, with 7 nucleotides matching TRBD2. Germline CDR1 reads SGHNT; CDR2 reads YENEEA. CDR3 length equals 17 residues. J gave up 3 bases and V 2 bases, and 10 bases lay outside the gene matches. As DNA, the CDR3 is TGTGCCAGCAGCTTAACACCGGATGGCGGGGGCTACAATGAGCAGTTCTTC. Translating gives CASSLTPDGGGYNEQFF.

CDR3 sequence (DNA): TGTGCCAGCTCAACAGAACAGGGAGGCCTCAATCAGCCCCAGCATTTT. Translating gives CASSTEQGGLNQPQHF. This chain uses TRBV18 with TRBJ1-5, with D possibly matching TRBD1 (6 bases). Germline lookup yields CDR1 KGHSH and CDR2 LQKENI. CDR3 length equals 16 residues. V gave up 5 bases and J gave up 3 bases, with 17 bases separating them.

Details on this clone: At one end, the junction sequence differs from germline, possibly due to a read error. The CDR3 bases are TGTGCCAGCAGACAGGGGGGGTCTAGTTCATCCCTCCACTTT. Its protein is CASRQGGSSSSLHF. J is TRBJ1-6 and V is TRBV9; 8 bases are a match to TRBD1. The length of the CDR3 is 14 residues. Germline CDR1 SGDLS, CDR2 YYNGEE.

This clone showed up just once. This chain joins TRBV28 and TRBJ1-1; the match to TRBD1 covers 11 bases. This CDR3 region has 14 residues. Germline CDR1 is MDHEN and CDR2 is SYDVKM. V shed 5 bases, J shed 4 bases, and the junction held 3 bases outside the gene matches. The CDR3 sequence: CASSGQGAFTEAFF. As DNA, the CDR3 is TGTGCCAGCAGTGGACAGGGGGCTTTCACTGAAGCTTTCTTT.

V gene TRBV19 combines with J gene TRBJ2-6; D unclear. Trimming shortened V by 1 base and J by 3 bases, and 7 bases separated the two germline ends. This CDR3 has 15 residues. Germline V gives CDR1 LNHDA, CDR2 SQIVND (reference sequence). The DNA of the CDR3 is TGTGCCAGTAGTATAGGTAGGGTTGGGGCCAACGTCCTGACTTTC. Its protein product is CASSIGRVGANVLTF.

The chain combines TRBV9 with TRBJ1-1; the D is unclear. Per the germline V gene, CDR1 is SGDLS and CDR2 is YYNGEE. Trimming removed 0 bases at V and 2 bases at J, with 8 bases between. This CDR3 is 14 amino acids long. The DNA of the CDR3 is TGTGCCAGCAGCGTAGGTCGGACTAACACTGAAGCTTTCTTT. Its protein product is CASSVGRTNTEAFF. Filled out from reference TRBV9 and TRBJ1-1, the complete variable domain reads DSGVTQTPKHLITATGQRVTLRCSPRSGDLSVYWYQQSLDQGLQFLIQYYNGEERAKGNILERFSAQQFPDLHSELNLSSLELGDSALYFCASSVGRTNTEAFFGQGTRLTVV.

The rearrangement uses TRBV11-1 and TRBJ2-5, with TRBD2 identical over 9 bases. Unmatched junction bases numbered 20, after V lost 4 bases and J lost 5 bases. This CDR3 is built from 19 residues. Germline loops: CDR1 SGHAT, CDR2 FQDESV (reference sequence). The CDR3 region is CASSSLAVSGSKGGETQYF. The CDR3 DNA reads TGTGCCAGCAGCTCCCTAGCGGTTAGCGGGAGTAAGGGGGGCGAGACCCAGTACTTC.

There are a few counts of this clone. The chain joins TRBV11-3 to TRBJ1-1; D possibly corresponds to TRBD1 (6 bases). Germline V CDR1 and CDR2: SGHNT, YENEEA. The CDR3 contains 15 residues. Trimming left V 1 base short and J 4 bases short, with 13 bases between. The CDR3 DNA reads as TGTGCCAGCAGCTTAGGGAGACAGGCGGTCACTGAAGCTTTCTTT. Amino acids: CASSLGRQAVTEAFF.

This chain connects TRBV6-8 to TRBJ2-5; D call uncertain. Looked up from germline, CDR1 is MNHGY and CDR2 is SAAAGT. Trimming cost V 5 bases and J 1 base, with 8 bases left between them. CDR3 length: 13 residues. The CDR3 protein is CASSITIQETQYF. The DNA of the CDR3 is TGTGCCAGCAGTATAACCATCCAAGAGACCCAGTACTTC.

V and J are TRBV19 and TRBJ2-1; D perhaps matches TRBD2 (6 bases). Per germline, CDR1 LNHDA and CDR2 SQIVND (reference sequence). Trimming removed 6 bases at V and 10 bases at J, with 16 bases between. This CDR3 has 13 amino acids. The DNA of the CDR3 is TGTGCCAGTAGGGTCGGGAGCGCTGGGGAGCAGTTCTTC. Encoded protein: CASRVGSAGEQFF.